The present T cell receptor beta chain was sequenced within a study of monozygotic twins with inflammatory bowel disease. Germline V CDR1 and CDR2: MNHEY, SVGAGI. The length of the CDR3 is 16 residues. Findings and limits, study-wide: Relative to healthy twins, IBD patients had fewer clonotypes in common with others, a gap that was especially apparent with disease activity. Compared with healthy co-twins, IBD patients showed reduced TCRbeta repertoire diversity by inverse Simpson.

Comment on this clonotype: Antigen specificity is unknown.

Template-switch reactions added UMIs with a 6-nucleotide sample barcode. TCRdb re-called the 5' RACE reads; one entry per CDR3 protein, DNA not given. The table for this sample gives roughly 320,000 distinct CDR3 sequences. Sequencing used blood. The chain recombines TRBV6-5 with TRBJ2-1; TCRdb's D call of TRBD2 is untestable without DNA. The source of this sequence is a human donor with ulcerative colitis or Crohn's disease, or a healthy co-twin of an affected twin (not recorded which). The CDR3 region is CASSYSGGGANNEQFF.